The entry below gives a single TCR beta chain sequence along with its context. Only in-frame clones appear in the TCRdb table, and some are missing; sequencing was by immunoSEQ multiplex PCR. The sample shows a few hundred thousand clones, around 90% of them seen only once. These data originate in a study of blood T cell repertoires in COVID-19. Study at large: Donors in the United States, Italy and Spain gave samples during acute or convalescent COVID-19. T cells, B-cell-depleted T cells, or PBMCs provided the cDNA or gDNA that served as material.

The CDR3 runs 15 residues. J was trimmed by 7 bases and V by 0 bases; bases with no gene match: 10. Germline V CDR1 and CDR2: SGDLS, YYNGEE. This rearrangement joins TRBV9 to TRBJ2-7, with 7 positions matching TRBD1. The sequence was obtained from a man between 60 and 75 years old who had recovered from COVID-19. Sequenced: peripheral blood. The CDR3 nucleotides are TGTGCCAGCAGCGTAGCTTGGGACAGATGGGGAGAGCAGTACTTC. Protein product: CASSVAWDRWGEQYF.